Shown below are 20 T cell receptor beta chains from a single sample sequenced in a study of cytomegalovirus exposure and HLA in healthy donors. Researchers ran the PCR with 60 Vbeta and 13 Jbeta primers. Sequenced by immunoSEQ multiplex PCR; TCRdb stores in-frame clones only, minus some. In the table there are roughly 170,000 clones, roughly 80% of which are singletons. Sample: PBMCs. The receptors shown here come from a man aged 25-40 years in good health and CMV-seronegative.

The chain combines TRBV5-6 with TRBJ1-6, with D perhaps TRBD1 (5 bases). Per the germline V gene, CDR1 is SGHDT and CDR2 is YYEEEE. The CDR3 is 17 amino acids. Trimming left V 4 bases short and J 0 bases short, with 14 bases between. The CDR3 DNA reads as TGTGCCAGCAGCCCGGGGGACTCTAGCTCCTATAATTCACCCCTCCACTTT. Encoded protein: CASSPGDSSSYNSPLHF.

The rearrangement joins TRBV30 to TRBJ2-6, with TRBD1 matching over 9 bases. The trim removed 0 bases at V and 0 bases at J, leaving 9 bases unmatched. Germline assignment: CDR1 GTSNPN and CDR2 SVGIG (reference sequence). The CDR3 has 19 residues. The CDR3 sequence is CAWSVMPGQGSSGANVLTF. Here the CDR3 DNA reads TGTGCCTGGAGTGTTATGCCGGGACAGGGCTCCTCTGGGGCCAACGTCCTGACTTTC.

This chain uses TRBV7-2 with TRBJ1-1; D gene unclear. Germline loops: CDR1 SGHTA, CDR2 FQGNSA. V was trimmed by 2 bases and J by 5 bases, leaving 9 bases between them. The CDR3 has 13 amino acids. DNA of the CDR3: TGTGCCAGCAGCTTACGAGGGAGGACTGAAGCTTTCTTT. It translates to CASSLRGRTEAFF.

Here the CDR3 DNA reads TGTGCCAGCAGTGTACTGCAAGAGACCCAGTACTTC. Translated, it gives CASSVLQETQYF. This rearrangement joins TRBV2 to TRBJ2-5, with D unresolved. The CDR3 runs 12 residues. Between the trimmed V and J ends, which lost 4 bases and 2 bases, there was a span of 5 bases. Germline CDR1 is SNHLY and CDR2 is FYNNEI.

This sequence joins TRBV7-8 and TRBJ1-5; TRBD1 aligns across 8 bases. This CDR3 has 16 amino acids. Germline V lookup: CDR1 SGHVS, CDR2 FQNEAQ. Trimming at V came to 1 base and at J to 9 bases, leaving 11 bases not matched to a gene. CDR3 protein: CASSLGDRGSQGPQHF. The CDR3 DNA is TGTGCCAGCAGCTTAGGAGACAGGGGATCCCAGGGGCCCCAGCATTTT.

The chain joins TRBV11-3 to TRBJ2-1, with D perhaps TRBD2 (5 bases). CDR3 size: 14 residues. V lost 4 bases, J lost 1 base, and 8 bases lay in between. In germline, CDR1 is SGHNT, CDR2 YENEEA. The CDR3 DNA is TGTGCCAGCAGCTCGAGCGGTTCCTACAATGAGCAGTTCTTC. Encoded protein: CASSSSGSYNEQFF.

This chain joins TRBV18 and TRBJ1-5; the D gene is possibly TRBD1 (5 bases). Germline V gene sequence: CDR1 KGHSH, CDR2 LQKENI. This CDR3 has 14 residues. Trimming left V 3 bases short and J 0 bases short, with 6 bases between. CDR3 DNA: TGTGCCAGCTCACCGGACAATAGCAATCAGCCCCAGCATTTT. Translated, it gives CASSPDNSNQPQHF.

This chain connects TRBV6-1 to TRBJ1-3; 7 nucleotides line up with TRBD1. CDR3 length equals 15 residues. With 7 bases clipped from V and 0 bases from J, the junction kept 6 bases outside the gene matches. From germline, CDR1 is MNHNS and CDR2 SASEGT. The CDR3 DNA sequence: TGTGCCAGCACGGAGGGACAGAGCTCTGGAAACACCATATATTTT. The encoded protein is CASTEGQSSGNTIYF.

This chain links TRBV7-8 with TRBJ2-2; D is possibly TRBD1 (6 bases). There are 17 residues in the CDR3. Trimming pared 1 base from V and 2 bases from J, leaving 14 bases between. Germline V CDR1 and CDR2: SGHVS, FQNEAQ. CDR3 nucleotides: TGTGCCAGCAGCTTAGGCCCAGGACAGAGTAACACCGGGGAGCTGTTTTTT. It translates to CASSLGPGQSNTGELFF.

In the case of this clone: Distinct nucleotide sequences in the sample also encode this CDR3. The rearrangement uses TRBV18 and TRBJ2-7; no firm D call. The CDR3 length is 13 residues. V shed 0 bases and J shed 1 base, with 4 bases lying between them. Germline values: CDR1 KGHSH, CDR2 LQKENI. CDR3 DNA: TGTGCCAGCTCACCACCGTCATCCTACGAGCAGTACTTC. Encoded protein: CASSPPSSYEQYF.

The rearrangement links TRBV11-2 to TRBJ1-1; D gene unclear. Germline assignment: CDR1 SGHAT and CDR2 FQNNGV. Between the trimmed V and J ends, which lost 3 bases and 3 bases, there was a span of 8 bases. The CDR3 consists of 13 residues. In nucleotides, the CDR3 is TGTGCCAGCAGCTTTTGGTCGGACACTGAAGCTTTCTTT. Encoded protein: CASSFWSDTEAFF.

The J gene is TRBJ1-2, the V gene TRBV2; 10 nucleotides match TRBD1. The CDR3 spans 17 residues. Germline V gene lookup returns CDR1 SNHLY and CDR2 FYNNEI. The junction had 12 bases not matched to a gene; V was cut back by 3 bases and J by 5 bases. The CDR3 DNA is TGTGCCAGCAGTGACCCTGACAGGGGGCGCCTGGGATATGGCTACACCTTC. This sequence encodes CASSDPDRGRLGYGYTF.

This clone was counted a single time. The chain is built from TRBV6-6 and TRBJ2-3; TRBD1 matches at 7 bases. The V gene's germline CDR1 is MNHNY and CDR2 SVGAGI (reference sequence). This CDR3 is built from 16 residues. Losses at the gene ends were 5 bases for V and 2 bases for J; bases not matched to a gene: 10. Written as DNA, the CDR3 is TGTGCCAGCAGTCACGGGGACAGTTTTTACACAGATACGCAGTATTTT. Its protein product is CASSHGDSFYTDTQYF.

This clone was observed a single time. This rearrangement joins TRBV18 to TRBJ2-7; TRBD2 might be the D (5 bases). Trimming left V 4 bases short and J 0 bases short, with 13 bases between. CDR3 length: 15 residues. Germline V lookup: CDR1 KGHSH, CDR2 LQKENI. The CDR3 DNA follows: TGTGCCAGCTCACAATATAGAGGGAGCTCCTACGAGCAGTACTTC. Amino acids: CASSQYRGSSYEQYF.

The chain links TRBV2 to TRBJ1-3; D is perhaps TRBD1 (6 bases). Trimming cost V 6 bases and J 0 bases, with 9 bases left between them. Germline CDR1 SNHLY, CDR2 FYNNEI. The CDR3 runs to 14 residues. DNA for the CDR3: TGTGCCAGCAGACAGGGATCCTCTGGAAACACCATATATTTT. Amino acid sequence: CASRQGSSGNTIYF.

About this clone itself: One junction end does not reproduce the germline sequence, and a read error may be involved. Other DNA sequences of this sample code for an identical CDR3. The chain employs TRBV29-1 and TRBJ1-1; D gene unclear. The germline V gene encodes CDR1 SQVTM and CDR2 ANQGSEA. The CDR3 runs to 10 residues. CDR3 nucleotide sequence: TGCAGCGTTGACCGCGCTGAAGCTTTCTTC. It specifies CSVDRAEAFF.

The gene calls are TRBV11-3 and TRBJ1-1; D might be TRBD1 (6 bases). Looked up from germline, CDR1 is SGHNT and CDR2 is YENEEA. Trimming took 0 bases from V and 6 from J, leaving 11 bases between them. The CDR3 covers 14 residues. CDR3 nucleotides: TGTGCCAGCAGCTTAGATAGGGGGTACGCTGAAGCTTTCTTT. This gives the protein CASSLDRGYAEAFF. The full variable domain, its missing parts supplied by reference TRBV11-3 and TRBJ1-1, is EAGVVQSPRYKIIEKKQPVAFWCNPISGHNTLYWYLQNLGQGPELLIRYENEEAVDDSQLPKDRFSAERLKGVDSTLKIQPAELGDSAVYLCASSLDRGYAEAFFGQGTRLTVV.

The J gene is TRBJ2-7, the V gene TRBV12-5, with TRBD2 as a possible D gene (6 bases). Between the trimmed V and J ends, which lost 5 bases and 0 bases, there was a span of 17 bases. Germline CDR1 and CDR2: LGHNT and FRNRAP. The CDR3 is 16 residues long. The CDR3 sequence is CASGATPGLSSYEQYF. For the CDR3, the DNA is TGTGCTAGTGGTGCTACCCCGGGACTGAGCTCCTACGAGCAGTACTTC.

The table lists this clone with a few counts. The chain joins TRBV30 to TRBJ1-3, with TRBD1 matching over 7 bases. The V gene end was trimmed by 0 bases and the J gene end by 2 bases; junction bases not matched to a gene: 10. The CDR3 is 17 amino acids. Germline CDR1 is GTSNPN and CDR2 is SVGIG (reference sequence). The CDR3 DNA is TGTGCCTGGAGTGTCCCAGTAGACAGGGTCCCTGGAAACACCATATATTTT. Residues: CAWSVPVDRVPGNTIYF.

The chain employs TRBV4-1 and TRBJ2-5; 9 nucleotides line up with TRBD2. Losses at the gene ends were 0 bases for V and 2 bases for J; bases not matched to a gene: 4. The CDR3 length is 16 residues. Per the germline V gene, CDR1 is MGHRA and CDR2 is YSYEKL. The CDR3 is CASSQESSGVQETQYF. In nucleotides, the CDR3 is TGCGCCAGCAGCCAAGAGTCTAGCGGGGTTCAAGAGACCCAGTACTTC.